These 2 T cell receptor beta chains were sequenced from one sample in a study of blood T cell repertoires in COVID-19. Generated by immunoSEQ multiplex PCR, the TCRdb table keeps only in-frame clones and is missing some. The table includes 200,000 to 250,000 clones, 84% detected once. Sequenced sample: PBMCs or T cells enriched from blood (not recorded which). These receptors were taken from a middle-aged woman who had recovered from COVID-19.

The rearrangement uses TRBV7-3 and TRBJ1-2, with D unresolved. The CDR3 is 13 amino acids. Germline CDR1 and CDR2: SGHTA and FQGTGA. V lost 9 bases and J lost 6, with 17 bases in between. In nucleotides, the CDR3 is TGTGCCAGTTCGCCCAATCCCCGGGATGGCTACACCTTC. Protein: CASSPNPRDGYTF.

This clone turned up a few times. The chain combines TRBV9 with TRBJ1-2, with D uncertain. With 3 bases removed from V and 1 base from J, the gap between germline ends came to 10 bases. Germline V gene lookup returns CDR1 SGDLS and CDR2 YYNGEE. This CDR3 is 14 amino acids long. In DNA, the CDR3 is TGTGCCAGCAGCGCGGGTCTAATTAACTATGGCTACACCTTC. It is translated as CASSAGLINYGYTF.